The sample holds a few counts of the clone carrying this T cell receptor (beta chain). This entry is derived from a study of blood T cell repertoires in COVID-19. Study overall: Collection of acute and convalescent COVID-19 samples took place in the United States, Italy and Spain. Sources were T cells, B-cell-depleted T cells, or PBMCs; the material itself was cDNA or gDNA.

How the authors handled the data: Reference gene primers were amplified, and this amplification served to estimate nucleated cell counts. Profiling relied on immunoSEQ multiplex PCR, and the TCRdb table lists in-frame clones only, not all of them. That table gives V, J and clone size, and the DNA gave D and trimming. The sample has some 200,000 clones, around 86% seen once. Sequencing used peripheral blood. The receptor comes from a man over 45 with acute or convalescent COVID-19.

The CDR3 DNA reads as TGCGCCAGCAGCTTGGCCACAGGGGTTGGGAACACTGAAGCTTTCTTT. Its protein product is CASSLATGVGNTEAFF. This sequence joins TRBV5-1 and TRBJ1-1, with TRBD1 identical over 7 bases. Trimming cost V 0 bases and J 1 base; bases outside gene matches: 6. There are 16 residues in the CDR3. From germline, CDR1 is SGHRS and CDR2 YFSETQ.